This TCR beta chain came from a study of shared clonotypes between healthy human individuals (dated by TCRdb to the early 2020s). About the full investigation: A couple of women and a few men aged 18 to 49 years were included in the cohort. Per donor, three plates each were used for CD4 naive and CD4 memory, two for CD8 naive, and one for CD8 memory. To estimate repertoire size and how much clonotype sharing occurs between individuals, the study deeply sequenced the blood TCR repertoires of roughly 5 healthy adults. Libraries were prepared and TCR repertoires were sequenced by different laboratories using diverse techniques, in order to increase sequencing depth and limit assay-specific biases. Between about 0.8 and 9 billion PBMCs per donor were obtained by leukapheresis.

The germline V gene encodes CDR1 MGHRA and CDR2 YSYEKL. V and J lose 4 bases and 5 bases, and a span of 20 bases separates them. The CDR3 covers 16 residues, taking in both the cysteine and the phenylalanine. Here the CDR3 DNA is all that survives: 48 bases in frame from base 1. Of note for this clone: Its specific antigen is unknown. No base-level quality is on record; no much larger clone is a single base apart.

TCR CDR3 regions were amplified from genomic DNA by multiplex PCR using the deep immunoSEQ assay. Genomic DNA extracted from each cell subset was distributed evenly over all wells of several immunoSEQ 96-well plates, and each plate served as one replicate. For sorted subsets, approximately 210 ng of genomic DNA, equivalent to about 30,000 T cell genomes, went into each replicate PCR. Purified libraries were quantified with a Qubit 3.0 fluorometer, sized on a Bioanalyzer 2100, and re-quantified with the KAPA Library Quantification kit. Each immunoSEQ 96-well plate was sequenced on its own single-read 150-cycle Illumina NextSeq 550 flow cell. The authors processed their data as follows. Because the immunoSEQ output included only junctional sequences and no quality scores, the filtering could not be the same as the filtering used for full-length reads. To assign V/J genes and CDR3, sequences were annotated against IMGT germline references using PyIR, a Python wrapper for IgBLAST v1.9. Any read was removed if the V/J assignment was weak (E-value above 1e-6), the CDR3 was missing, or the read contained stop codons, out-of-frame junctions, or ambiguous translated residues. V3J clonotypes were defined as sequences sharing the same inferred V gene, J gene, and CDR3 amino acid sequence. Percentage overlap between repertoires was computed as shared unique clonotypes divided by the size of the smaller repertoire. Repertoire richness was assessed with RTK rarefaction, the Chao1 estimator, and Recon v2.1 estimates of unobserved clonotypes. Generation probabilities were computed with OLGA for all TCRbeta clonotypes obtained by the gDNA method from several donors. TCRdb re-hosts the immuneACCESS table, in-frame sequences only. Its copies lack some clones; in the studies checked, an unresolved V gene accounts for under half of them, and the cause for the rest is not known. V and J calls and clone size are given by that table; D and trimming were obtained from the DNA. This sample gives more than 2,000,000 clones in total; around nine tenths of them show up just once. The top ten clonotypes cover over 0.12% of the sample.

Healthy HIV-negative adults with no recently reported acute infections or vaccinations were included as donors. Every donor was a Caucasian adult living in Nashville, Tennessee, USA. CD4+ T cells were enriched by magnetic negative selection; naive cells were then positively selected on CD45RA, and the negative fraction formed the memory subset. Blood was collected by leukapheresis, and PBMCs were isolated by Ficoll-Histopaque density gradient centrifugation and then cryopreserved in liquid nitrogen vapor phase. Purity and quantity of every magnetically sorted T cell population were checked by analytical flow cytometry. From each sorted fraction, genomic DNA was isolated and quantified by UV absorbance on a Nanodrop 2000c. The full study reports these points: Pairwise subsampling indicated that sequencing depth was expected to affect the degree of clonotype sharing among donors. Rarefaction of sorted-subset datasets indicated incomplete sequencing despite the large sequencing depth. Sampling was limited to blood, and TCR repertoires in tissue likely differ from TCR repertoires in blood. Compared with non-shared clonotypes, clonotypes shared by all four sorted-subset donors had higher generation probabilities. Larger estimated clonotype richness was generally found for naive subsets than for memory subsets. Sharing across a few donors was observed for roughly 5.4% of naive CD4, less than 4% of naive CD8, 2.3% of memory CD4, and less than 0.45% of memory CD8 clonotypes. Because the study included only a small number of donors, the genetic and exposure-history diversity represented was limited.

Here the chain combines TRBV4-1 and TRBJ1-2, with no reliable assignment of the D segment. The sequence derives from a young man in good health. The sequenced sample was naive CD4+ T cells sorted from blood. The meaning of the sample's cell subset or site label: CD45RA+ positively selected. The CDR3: CASSPTPSVSQYGYTF. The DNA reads TGCGCCAGCAGCCCCACTCCTTCAGTGTCTCAATATGGCTACACCTTC.